The 20 T cell receptor beta chains below all came from one sample that was sequenced in a study of immune heterogeneity within non-small cell lung tumors. Bulk tumor genomic DNA served as template, at 600 ng per sample. Each primary tumor yielded several biopsies, collected far apart from one another at surgery. Their non-small cell lung cancer was newly diagnosed and untreated, and the patients underwent curative surgery. The authors amplified TCR beta CDR3 by multiplex PCR with 32 V and 13 J primers. TCRdb used MiXCR to reprocess the multiplex PCR reads, holding one entry per CDR3 protein. Of over 10,000 distinct CDR3 sequences listed, approximately 20% were seen once; the top ten hold about 4.5%. Sequencing was carried out using lung tumor tissue. These receptors all come from a man in his sixties with non-small cell lung cancer.

This clonotype is medium-sized within its sample. The rearrangement joins TRBV12-3 or TRBV12-4 to TRBJ1-5; D is unresolved. The CDR3 extends over 12 amino acids. V was trimmed by 5 bases and J by 6 bases, leaving 8 bases between them. CDR3 sequence reads: CASSARSQPQHF. In DNA, the CDR3 is TGTGCCAGCAGTGCCCGGTCTCAGCCCCAGCATTTT.

V gene TRBV14 combines with J gene TRBJ2-7; perhaps TRBD1 as D (6 bases). The CDR3 totals 15 residues. V was shortened by 4 bases and J by 3 bases, with 16 bases between the two germline ends. The germline V gene has CDR1 SGHDN and CDR2 FVKESK. The CDR3 is CASSRGGGNYYEQYF. DNA of the CDR3: TGTGCCAGCAGCCGTGGGGGCGGCAATTACTACGAGCAGTACTTC.

This clonotype was seen many times. The chain carries TRBV6-1 and TRBJ2-3; no firm D call. V dropped 2 bases and J dropped 8 bases, with 11 bases sitting between them. Germline loops: CDR1 MNHNS, CDR2 SASEGT. The CDR3 is 13 residues long. The CDR3 nucleotides are TGTGCCAGCAGTGAAAATAGGGTGGGTACGCAGTATTTT. Translation gives CASSENRVGTQYF.

This clonotype was observed a handful of times. The V gene is TRBV5-1, the J gene TRBJ2-5, with a possible D match to TRBD1 (5 bases). The germline V gene has CDR1 SGHRS and CDR2 YFSETQ. Trimming left V 3 bases short and J 1 base short, with 10 bases between. The CDR3 is 14 residues long. DNA for the CDR3: TGCGCCAGCAGCTCTAGGGGATCCCAAGAGACCCAGTACTTC. Translated: CASSSRGSQETQYF.

In the case of this clonotype: This CDR3 is missing its conserved last phenylalanine or tryptophan, likely due to a read error. The genes are TRBV2 and TRBJ1-6; 7 bases are shared with TRBD1. Germline V gene data show CDR1 as SNHLY and CDR2 as FYNNEI. The CDR3 spans 13 residues. CDR3 DNA: TGTGCCAGCAGGGGGGACAGAGATTCACCACTCCACCTT. Translated: CASRGDRDSPLHL.

This clonotype came up a few times. The rearrangement links TRBV19 to TRBJ2-3, with 7 nucleotides matching TRBD1. Per the germline V gene, CDR1 is LNHDA and CDR2 is SQIVND (reference sequence). Trimming cost V 5 bases and J 1 base; bases outside gene matches: 6. The CDR3 is made up of 15 amino acids. CDR3 DNA: TGTGCCAGTAGTCCACAGGGGCAGCGCACAGATACGCAGTATTTT. This translates into CASSPQGQRTDTQYF.

The gene calls are TRBV20-1 and TRBJ2-5; D gene ambiguous. The germline gives CDR1 DFQATT, CDR2 SNEGSKA (reference sequence). With 1 base removed from V and 4 bases from J, the gap between germline ends came to 4 bases. CDR3 length: 11 amino acids. The DNA for the CDR3 is TGCAGTGCTAGAGGTCCAGAGACCCAGTACTTC. Encoded protein: CSARGPETQYF.

In this sample, this clonotype turned up a few times. One end of the junction varies from germline; a read error may be responsible. The CDR3 reads CASSRTEVTEAFF. In DNA form, the CDR3 reads TGTGCTAGCAGCCGCACAGAGGTTACTGAAGCTTTCTTT. The chain recombines TRBV7-7 with TRBJ1-1; D remains ambiguous. Germline V gives CDR1 SSHAT, CDR2 FNYEAQ (reference sequence). CDR3 length: 13 amino acids.

This clonotype is deemed medium-sized (0.01 to 0.1%). The rearrangement uses TRBV7-6 and TRBJ1-5; TRBD1 might be the D (5 bases). Germline-derived CDR1 and CDR2 are SGHVS and FNYEAQ. The V gene lost 5 bases and the J gene lost 15 bases, with 17 bases spanning the gap. The CDR3 covers 12 residues. The CDR3 DNA sequence: TGTGCCAGCAGCCACGTAGGGGACGACCTGCATTTT. Its protein is CASSHVGDDLHF.

Comments on this clonotype: One base away lies a much larger clone, so this may be a sequencing read error. The genes are TRBV20-1 and TRBJ1-2, with D hard to call. CDR1 DFQATT and CDR2 SNEGSKA come from the germline V gene (reference sequence). The CDR3 is 19 residues long. V was shortened by 1 base and J by 4 bases, with 28 bases between the two germline ends. CDR3 DNA: TGCAGTGCTAGAGGAGCGGAAAGGGTTGAGCTAGCGTCCCTCTATGGCTACACCTTC. Its translation: CSARGAERVELASLYGYTF.

Note on this clonotype: It may be a read error: a sequence one base away is much more abundant. The rearrangement uses TRBV28 and TRBJ2-7; the D gene is possibly TRBD2 (5 bases). The germline V gene has CDR1 MDHEN and CDR2 SYDVKM. Trimming cost V 2 bases and J 1 base, with 12 bases left between them. This CDR3 region has 15 residues. The DNA for the CDR3 is TGTGCCAGCAGTTTAGGCGAGAGGGCGTCCTACGAGCAGTACTTC. This codes for CASSLGERASYEQYF. Full variable domain (rest looked up from reference TRBV28 and TRBJ2-7): DVKVTQSSRYLVKRTGEKVFLECVQDMDHENMFWYRQDPGLGLRLIYFSYDVKMKEKGDIPEGYSVSREKKERFSLILESASTNQTSMYLCASSLGERASYEQYFGPGTRLTVT.

This clonotype is medium-sized (0.01 to 0.1%) by share. V and J are TRBV10-2 and TRBJ2-7; 12 nucleotides match TRBD2. Germline-derived CDR1 and CDR2 are WSHSY and SAAADI. V was pared by 4 bases and J by 6 bases, with 19 bases of the junction left unmatched. The CDR3 sequence is 19 residues long. The CDR3 DNA follows: TGCGCCAGCAGTGTTGTTAGGGGACCGAGACTAGCGGGAGTGGTCGAGCAGTACTTC. It translates to CASSVVRGPRLAGVVEQYF.

This rearrangement joins TRBV3-1 to TRBJ1-2, with D perhaps TRBD1 (5 bases). The CDR3 loop spans 14 amino acids. Deletions cut 4 bases from V and 2 bases from J, with 11 bases between. Germline loops: CDR1 LGHDT, CDR2 YNNKEL (reference sequence). CDR3 sequence: CASSRLEGNYGYTF. CDR3 nucleotide sequence: TGTGCCAGCAGCCGGTTGGAGGGGAACTATGGCTACACCTTC.

This clonotype is medium-sized by share. This chain uses TRBV9 with TRBJ2-1; 7 nucleotides agree with TRBD2. The CDR3 contains 15 residues. The J segment lost 3 bases and the V segment lost 0 bases, leaving 3 bases of the junction unmatched. The germline gives CDR1 SGDLS, CDR2 YYNGEE. CDR3 protein: CASSVAGGSYNEQFF. The CDR3 DNA is TGTGCCAGCAGCGTAGCTGGCGGGAGCTACAATGAGCAGTTCTTC.

This clonotype came up a few times. In DNA form, the CDR3 reads TGTGCCAGCAGCAAACTAGCGGGACACACAGATACGCAGTATTTT. Translation gives CASSKLAGHTDTQYF. The V call is TRBV9, the J call TRBJ2-3; 10 nucleotides line up with TRBD2. Germline CDR1 and CDR2: SGDLS and YYNGEE. The J segment lost 2 bases and the V segment lost 4 bases, leaving 4 bases of the junction unmatched. CDR3 length: 15 amino acids.

Only a few counts were recorded for this clonotype. The genes are TRBV6-1 and TRBJ2-3; no clear D gene. The germline V gene encodes CDR1 MNHNS and CDR2 SASEGT. Trimming removed 6 bases from V and 0 bases from J, with 7 bases in between. The CDR3 is 13 residues long. The CDR3 region has the DNA TGTGCCAGCAGGAGAATTAGCACAGATACGCAGTATTTT. This translates into CASRRISTDTQYF.

In this sample, this clonotype turned up a few times. Its ends do not fully match the called genes, so a read error is possible. The CDR3 sequence is CSALGPYNEKFF. The CDR3 DNA reads as TGCAGTGCTTTGGGGCCTTACAATGAGAAGTTCTTC. The rearrangement uses TRBV20-1 and TRBJ2-1, with D perhaps matching TRBD1 (5 bases). Per germline, CDR1 DFQATT and CDR2 SNEGSKA (reference sequence). This CDR3 is 12 amino acids long.

This CDR3 reads CASRAGTSDTIQYF. CDR3 coding DNA: TGTGCCAGCAGGGCCGGGACTAGCGACACCATTCAGTACTTC. The V gene is TRBV12-3 or TRBV12-4, the J gene TRBJ2-4, with 10 bases aligning to TRBD2. CDR3 length: 14 residues. Trimming cost V 6 bases and J 9 bases; bases outside gene matches: 8.

This clonotype was counted between two and nine times. In this CDR3 the conserved last residue, phenylalanine or tryptophan, is missing, so a read error is likely. J is TRBJ1-6 and V is TRBV6-2 or TRBV6-3; the D gene is possibly TRBD1 (6 bases). The CDR3 is made up of 15 amino acids. The V gene lost 6 bases and the J gene lost 9 bases, with 18 bases spanning the gap. Germline V gene lookup returns CDR1 MNHEY and CDR2 SVGEGT. This CDR3 is CASSQDTGSISPLHL. In DNA form, the CDR3 reads TGTGCCAGCAGCCAAGATACAGGGAGTATTTCACCCCTCCACCTT.

By frequency in the sample, this clonotype is medium-sized (0.01 to 0.1%). J is TRBJ1-2 and V is TRBV15; TRBD1 matches 8 bases. The junction had 6 bases not matched to a gene; V was cut back by 2 bases and J by 7 bases. Germline values: CDR1 LNHNV, CDR2 YYDKDF (reference sequence). This CDR3 comprises 14 residues. The CDR3 protein is CATSRPQGDGGYTF. The DNA of the CDR3 is TGTGCCACCAGCAGACCACAGGGGGACGGTGGCTACACCTTC.